These T cell receptor beta chains were read from a single sample in a study of T cells in Graves' hyperthyroidism and ophthalmopathy. TCRdb ran MiXCR on the multiplex PCR reads and lists one entry per CDR3 protein. Among under 200,000 distinct CDR3 sequences listed, just under 9.5% were seen once. The specimen sequenced was blood. These receptors were collected from a woman aged 18-29 years with Graves' hyperthyroidism that later progressed to Graves' ophthalmopathy. Each CDR3 is given with its conserved first and last residue.

TRBV7-9,TRBJ2-1,CASSRTAGNEQFF
TRBV2,TRBJ2-5,CASRVHPRGGPETQYF
TRBV19,TRBJ2-7,CASTRRADRAYEQYF
TRBV6-4,TRBJ2-3,CASSESPTDTQYF
TRBV5-5,TRBJ2-1,CASSLLGLVRTGQFF
TRBV3-1,TRBJ2-7,CASSQGSGEQYF
TRBV2,TRBJ2-7,CASIDRDSYEQYF
TRBV7-9,TRBJ1-4,CASSGRQGSPNEKLFF
TRBV11-3,TRBJ2-7,CASSTTDSYEQYF
TRBV2,TRBJ1-6,CASSEAGFRGSPLHF
TRBV28,TRBJ2-1,CASSFPLRSNEQFF
TRBV28,TRBJ1-2,CARMGQGPLYGYTF
TRBV12-3/TRBV12-4,TRBJ1-1,CASSSHNTEAFF
TRBV12-3/TRBV12-4,TRBJ2-7,CASRYSTSVSYEQYF
TRBV30,TRBJ2-7,CAFVLAGGGYEQYF
TRBV5-4,TRBJ1-4,CASSLPGRDKEKLFF
TRBV28,TRBJ1-1,CATRGLSNTEAFF
TRBV3-1,TRBJ1-2,CDSSQDEGWFYGYTF
TRBV28,TRBJ2-5,CASSLMRLAGGLETQYF
TRBV5-5,TRBJ1-6,CASSEGTGRAPLHF
TRBV2,TRBJ2-4,CASSGDTLAKNIQYF
TRBV20-1,TRBJ1-5,CSARDLLGDQPQHF
TRBV2,TRBJ1-1,CASSEVRNTEAFF
TRBV30,TRBJ1-1,CAWSVLENTEAFF
TRBV9,TRBJ2-7,CASSPQGTPYEQYF
TRBV12-3/TRBV12-4,TRBJ1-3,CASNPSEGAGLRNTIYF
TRBV6-1,TRBJ2-5,CASSPQTSQEAQYF
TRBV6-2/TRBV6-3,TRBJ2-7,CASSYRWTSASYEQYF
TRBV12-3/TRBV12-4,TRBJ2-7,CASSPDNLYEQYF
TRBV2,TRBJ1-1,CASKGGQGYTEAFF
TRBV7-8,TRBJ2-5,CASSFRELVETQYF
TRBV7-9,TRBJ1-1,CASSLGGGGAFF
TRBV20-1,TRBJ2-1,CSARLGRGGSYNEQFF
TRBV3-1,TRBJ1-6,CASSPQGPPLHF
TRBV12-3/TRBV12-4,TRBJ1-1,CASSLQTIPEVAFF
TRBV11-3,TRBJ1-2,CASSEDRGYGYTF
TRBV12-3/TRBV12-4,TRBJ1-1,CASSSLGQKGTEAFF
TRBV24-1,TRBJ2-2,CATSDGRQGVNTGELFF
TRBV3-1,TRBJ2-4,CASSQVVDVAKNIQYF
TRBV4-1,TRBJ1-5,CASSNTGAGGNQPQHF
TRBV28,TRBJ2-2,CASSLALETNTGELFF